This T cell receptor beta chain was sequenced during a study of CD4+ T cells in melanoma. General study results and limits: In melanoma, neoantigen-specific CD4+ T cells reportedly differed in differentiation state. CD8+ T cell, macrophage and B cell function reportedly correlated with neoantigen-specific CD4+ T cells.

TCRdb's copy holds only in-frame clones and misses some; the assay was immunoSEQ multiplex PCR. The table records 55,000 or so clones, roughly three quarters of them present only once. The CDR3 is made up of 15 amino acids. Per germline, CDR1 MNHNS and CDR2 SASEGT. Trimming removed 7 bases from V and 3 bases from J; junction bases left unmatched: 10. A note on this clone: What it binds is not known.

Specimen: tumor tissue. This chain connects TRBV6-1 to TRBJ2-7; the match to TRBD1 covers 9 bases. This TCR was recovered from a human donor with melanoma. DNA for the CDR3: TGTGCCAGCAAACGGGGACCGGGACAGGGCTACGAGCAGTACTTC. It is translated as CASKRGPGQGYEQYF.